These T cell receptor beta chains were read from a single sample in a study of T cell responses to AZD1222 COVID-19 vaccine. Produced via immunoSEQ multiplex PCR; TCRdb's table is partial and in-frame only. The sample records 150,000 to 200,000 clones, about nine tenths being singletons. Sequencing used peripheral blood, obtained on day 0 of AZD1222 vaccination. The source is an adult in good health. The CDR3 runs from the conserved cysteine through the conserved F or W. Each record gives: CDR3 protein, CDR3 DNA, V gene, D gene, clone size, J gene. The D gene is left open where the match is weak. The size field is filled for only some rows; it gives once, few, many or a size class.

CDR3 protein: CASSYPGRGSLAKNIQYF; CDR3 DNA: TGTGCCAGCAGTTACCCCGGGAGGGGCAGCCTAGCCAAAAACATTCAGTACTTC; V gene: TRBV6-2/TRBV6-3; D gene: TRBD2; clone size: .; J gene: TRBJ2-4
CDR3 protein: CASSLVDRGSPLHF; CDR3 DNA: TGTGCCAGCAGCTTGGTGGACAGGGGTTCACCCCTCCACTTT; V gene: TRBV5-4; D gene: TRBD1; clone size: .; J gene: TRBJ1-6
CDR3 protein: CASSLDPNNEQFF; CDR3 DNA: TGTGCCAGCAGCTTGGACCCAAACAATGAGCAGTTCTTC; V gene: TRBV5-5; D gene: .; clone size: .; J gene: TRBJ2-1
CDR3 protein: CASSSVLRGTDTQYF; CDR3 DNA: TGTGCCAGTAGCTCAGTCCTCAGGGGCACAGATACGCAGTATTTT; V gene: TRBV19; D gene: .; clone size: .; J gene: TRBJ2-3
CDR3 protein: CASSKGEGTEAFF; CDR3 DNA: TGTGCCAGCAGTAAAGGGGAGGGAACTGAAGCTTTCTTT; V gene: TRBV2; D gene: .; clone size: .; J gene: TRBJ1-1
CDR3 protein: CASSQDLSHRGSYEQYF; CDR3 DNA: TGCGCCAGCAGCCAAGATCTCTCCCACAGGGGTTCCTACGAGCAGTACTTC; V gene: TRBV4-3; D gene: TRBD1; clone size: .; J gene: TRBJ2-7
CDR3 protein: CAISGGTSVYGYTF; CDR3 DNA: TGTGCCATCAGTGGGGGGACATCGGTCTATGGCTACACCTTC; V gene: TRBV10-3; D gene: .; clone size: .; J gene: TRBJ1-2
CDR3 protein: CASSMKRGREEKLFF; CDR3 DNA: TGTGCCAGTAGTATGAAAAGGGGACGGGAAGAAAAACTGTTTTTT; V gene: TRBV19; D gene: .; clone size: .; J gene: TRBJ1-4
CDR3 protein: CASSESRDNEQFF; CDR3 DNA: TGTGCCAGCAGTGAGTCGAGGGACAATGAGCAGTTCTTC; V gene: TRBV2; D gene: .; clone size: .; J gene: TRBJ2-1
CDR3 protein: CASSIRESPGETQYF; CDR3 DNA: TGTGCCAGCAGCATTAGGGAGTCCCCGGGAGAGACCCAGTACTTC; V gene: TRBV9; D gene: .; clone size: .; J gene: TRBJ2-5
CDR3 protein: CSVELAGSFEKQYF; CDR3 DNA: TGCAGCGTTGAACTGGCAGGGTCCTTTGAAAAGCAGTACTTC; V gene: TRBV29-1; D gene: .; clone size: .; J gene: TRBJ2-7
CDR3 protein: CASSQDGTVSGNTIYF; CDR3 DNA: TGTGCCAGCAGCCAAGACGGGACGGTGTCTGGAAACACCATATATTTT; V gene: TRBV3-1/TRBV3-2; D gene: .; clone size: .; J gene: TRBJ1-3
CDR3 protein: CASSLERGNTGELFF; CDR3 DNA: TGTGCCAGCAGCTTGGAAAGAGGGAACACCGGGGAGCTGTTTTTT; V gene: TRBV5-8; D gene: .; clone size: .; J gene: TRBJ2-2
CDR3 protein: CASSPGTDYGYTF; CDR3 DNA: TGTGCCAGCAGCCCCGGGACCGACTATGGCTACACCTTC; V gene: TRBV7-9; D gene: .; clone size: .; J gene: TRBJ1-2
CDR3 protein: CAISRASEGEQFF; CDR3 DNA: TGTGCCATCAGCCGGGCCTCCGAAGGTGAGCAGTTCTTC; V gene: TRBV10-3; D gene: .; clone size: .; J gene: TRBJ2-1
CDR3 protein: CASSLKGRTGEIYPSFYEQYF; CDR3 DNA: TGTGCCAGCAGTTTAAAAGGGCGGACAGGTGAAATCTATCCTTCCTTCTACGAGCAGTACTTC; V gene: TRBV27; D gene: TRBD1; clone size: .; J gene: TRBJ2-7
CDR3 protein: CASSYVGRGRGTEAFF; CDR3 DNA: TGTGCCAGCAGTTACGTCGGGAGGGGGCGAGGCACTGAAGCTTTCTTT; V gene: TRBV6-2/TRBV6-3; D gene: TRBD1; clone size: .; J gene: TRBJ1-1
CDR3 protein: CASSIFTGTGNTIYF; CDR3 DNA: TGTGCCAGTAGTATCTTCACCGGGACAGGGAACACCATATATTTT; V gene: TRBV19; D gene: TRBD1; clone size: .; J gene: TRBJ1-3
CDR3 protein: CASSRQPPGNSGEQFF; CDR3 DNA: TGTGCCAGCAGCAGACAACCGCCCGGGAATTCCGGTGAGCAGTTCTTC; V gene: TRBV7-3; D gene: .; clone size: .; J gene: TRBJ2-1
CDR3 protein: CASSYKARAPTNTGELFF; CDR3 DNA: TGTGCCAGCAGCTACAAAGCCCGGGCCCCAACGAACACCGGGGAGCTGTTTTTT; V gene: TRBV7-2; D gene: .; clone size: .; J gene: TRBJ2-2
CDR3 protein: CASSAGGFGTGELFF; CDR3 DNA: TGTGCCAGCAGCGCCGGGGGCTTCGGGACCGGGGAGCTGTTTTTT; V gene: TRBV7-7; D gene: .; clone size: .; J gene: TRBJ2-2
CDR3 protein: CASSQERVSSSGNTIYF; CDR3 DNA: TGCGCCAGCAGCCAAGAACGAGTTTCAAGCTCTGGAAACACCATATATTTT; V gene: TRBV4-1; D gene: .; clone size: .; J gene: TRBJ1-3
CDR3 protein: CASATGSGYGELFF; CDR3 DNA: TGTGCCAGCGCGACAGGGAGCGGGTACGGGGAGCTGTTTTTT; V gene: TRBV7-2; D gene: .; clone size: .; J gene: TRBJ2-2
CDR3 protein: CASSEETGRDMNTEAFF; CDR3 DNA: TGTGCCAGCAGTGAAGAGACAGGGAGGGACATGAACACTGAAGCTTTCTTT; V gene: TRBV6-1; D gene: TRBD1; clone size: .; J gene: TRBJ1-1
CDR3 protein: CASSLMAGGTGELFF; CDR3 DNA: TGCGCCAGCAGCTTGATGGCAGGGGGCACCGGGGAGCTGTTTTTT; V gene: TRBV5-1; D gene: TRBD1; clone size: once; J gene: TRBJ2-2
CDR3 protein: CASSTTWGADTEAFF; CDR3 DNA: TGTGCCAGCAGTACCACATGGGGGGCGGACACTGAAGCTTTCTTT; V gene: TRBV6-4; D gene: .; clone size: .; J gene: TRBJ1-1
CDR3 protein: CASSQGGGSSGNTIYF; CDR3 DNA: TGTGCCAGCAGCCAAGGGGGCGGGAGCTCTGGAAACACCATATATTTT; V gene: TRBV3-1/TRBV3-2; D gene: .; clone size: .; J gene: TRBJ1-3
CDR3 protein: CASSSMTSGGPIPGELFF; CDR3 DNA: TGTGCCAGCAGCTCTATGACTAGCGGGGGGCCGATTCCCGGGGAGCTGTTTTTT; V gene: TRBV21-1; D gene: .; clone size: .; J gene: TRBJ2-2
CDR3 protein: CASSPKSGIPQHF; CDR3 DNA: TGTGCCAGCTCACCGAAATCAGGGATTCCCCAGCATTTT; V gene: TRBV18; D gene: .; clone size: .; J gene: TRBJ1-5
CDR3 protein: CASQTPGDGGGYTF; CDR3 DNA: TGTGCCAGCCAAACCCCAGGGGACGGCGGAGGCTACACCTTC; V gene: TRBV5-6; D gene: .; clone size: .; J gene: TRBJ1-2
CDR3 protein: CASSPQGADFQGTGETQYF; CDR3 DNA: TGTGCCAGCAGCCCCCAGGGGGCGGACTTCCAAGGGACGGGAGAGACCCAGTACTTC; V gene: TRBV6-2/TRBV6-3; D gene: TRBD1; clone size: .; J gene: TRBJ2-5
CDR3 protein: CASSLYGEGQGGVEDTEAFF; CDR3 DNA: TGTGCCAGCAGTTTATATGGTGAGGGGCAGGGCGGAGTGGAGGACACTGAAGCTTTCTTT; V gene: TRBV27; D gene: .; clone size: .; J gene: TRBJ1-1
CDR3 protein: CASNVRTGELFF; CDR3 DNA: TGTGCCAGTAACGTCAGGACCGGGGAGCTGTTTTTT; V gene: TRBV19; D gene: .; clone size: .; J gene: TRBJ2-2
CDR3 protein: CASREGHFYEQYF; CDR3 DNA: TGTGCCAGCAGAGAGGGACACTTCTACGAGCAGTACTTC; V gene: TRBV12-3/TRBV12-4; D gene: .; clone size: .; J gene: TRBJ2-7
CDR3 protein: CAWGLGQQNTEAFF; CDR3 DNA: TGTGCCTGGGGTTTAGGACAGCAGAACACTGAAGCTTTCTTT; V gene: TRBV30; D gene: .; clone size: .; J gene: TRBJ1-1
CDR3 protein: CASSTLISNQPQHF; CDR3 DNA: TGTGCCAGCTCCACACTGATTAGCAATCAGCCCCAGCATTTT; V gene: TRBV18; D gene: .; clone size: few; J gene: TRBJ1-5
CDR3 protein: CASSGGRGDYEQYF; CDR3 DNA: TGTGCCAGTAGTGGGGGGAGAGGAGACTACGAGCAGTACTTC; V gene: TRBV19; D gene: .; clone size: .; J gene: TRBJ2-7
CDR3 protein: CASSLGTGVNQPQHF; CDR3 DNA: TGTGCCAGCTCCCTGGGGACAGGGGTCAATCAGCCCCAGCATTTT; V gene: TRBV18; D gene: TRBD1; clone size: .; J gene: TRBJ1-5
CDR3 protein: CASSFGTPKETQYF; CDR3 DNA: TGTGCCAGCAGCTTCGGGACACCAAAAGAGACCCAGTACTTC; V gene: TRBV5-6; D gene: .; clone size: .; J gene: TRBJ2-5
CDR3 protein: CASRDLGKNIQYF; CDR3 DNA: TGCGCCAGCAGGGATCTAGGCAAAAACATTCAGTACTTC; V gene: TRBV5-1; D gene: .; clone size: .; J gene: TRBJ2-4
CDR3 protein: CASSPQLWGGELFF; CDR3 DNA: TGTGCCAGTAGCCCCCAATTATGGGGCGGGGAGCTGTTTTTT; V gene: TRBV19; D gene: .; clone size: .; J gene: TRBJ2-2
CDR3 protein: CASSQGQVNSPLHF; CDR3 DNA: TGTGCCAGCAGCCAAGGACAGGTTAATTCACCCCTCCACTTT; V gene: TRBV11-2; D gene: TRBD1; clone size: .; J gene: TRBJ1-6
CDR3 protein: CASSAPGLGRETQYF; CDR3 DNA: TGCGCCAGCAGCGCCCCGGGGTTGGGTCGAGAGACCCAGTACTTC; V gene: TRBV5-1; D gene: .; clone size: .; J gene: TRBJ2-5
CDR3 protein: CASSVGAGDTEAFF; CDR3 DNA: TGTGCCAGCAGTGTTGGGGCGGGGGACACTGAAGCTTTCTTT; V gene: TRBV6-4; D gene: .; clone size: few; J gene: TRBJ1-1
CDR3 protein: CASSHGYSNTGELFF; CDR3 DNA: TGTGCCAGCAGCCACGGCTATTCGAACACCGGGGAGCTGTTTTTT; V gene: TRBV3-1/TRBV3-2; D gene: .; clone size: once; J gene: TRBJ2-2
CDR3 protein: CASSDDRVTEAFF; CDR3 DNA: TGTGCCAGCAGTGACGACAGGGTAACTGAAGCTTTCTTT; V gene: TRBV12-3/TRBV12-4; D gene: TRBD1; clone size: .; J gene: TRBJ1-1
CDR3 protein: CASSYGRYEQYF; CDR3 DNA: TGTGCCAGCAGTTACGGCCGCTACGAGCAGTACTTC; V gene: TRBV6-2/TRBV6-3; D gene: .; clone size: .; J gene: TRBJ2-7
CDR3 protein: CATSREGMWEQFF; CDR3 DNA: TGTGCCACCAGCAGAGAAGGGATGTGGGAGCAGTTCTTC; V gene: TRBV15; D gene: .; clone size: .; J gene: TRBJ2-1
CDR3 protein: CASSSTGMVYEQYF; CDR3 DNA: TGCGCCAGCAGCTCAACAGGGATGGTATACGAGCAGTACTTC; V gene: TRBV5-1; D gene: .; clone size: .; J gene: TRBJ2-7
CDR3 protein: CASSLEDEQYF; CDR3 DNA: TGTGCCAGCAGCTTAGAGGACGAGCAGTACTTC; V gene: TRBV11-2; D gene: .; clone size: .; J gene: TRBJ2-7
CDR3 protein: CASSEWTTGDSYGYTF; CDR3 DNA: TGTGCCAGCAGTGAATGGACAACAGGGGATTCCTATGGCTACACCTTC; V gene: TRBV25-1; D gene: TRBD1; clone size: .; J gene: TRBJ1-2
CDR3 protein: CASSYSKSLAGGPETQYF; CDR3 DNA: TGTGCCAGCAGTTACTCGAAGTCGCTAGCGGGGGGGCCGGAGACCCAGTACTTC; V gene: TRBV6-2/TRBV6-3; D gene: TRBD2; clone size: .; J gene: TRBJ2-5
CDR3 protein: CASSLEQGRNTEAFF; CDR3 DNA: TGTGCCAGCAGCTTGGAACAGGGGAGGAACACTGAAGCTTTCTTT; V gene: TRBV5-8; D gene: TRBD1; clone size: few; J gene: TRBJ1-1